These 21 T cell receptor beta chains were all obtained from the same sample, sequenced in a study of T-cell reconstitution after alpha-beta-depleted transplantation in children. Molecular barcoding with unique molecular identifiers was used for the TCRbeta library. TCRdb ran MiXCR on the PCR reads and lists one entry per CDR3 protein. Altogether around 250,000 distinct CDR3 sequences are present, about 10% being singletons, with the ten largest covering roughly 9.1%. Sequencing was performed on PBMCs from the stem cell graft donor, taken from the stem cell graft. These receptors were taken from a human donor who donated a stem cell graft to a child with SCID.

The V and J genes are TRBV19 and TRBJ1-5, with D tentatively TRBD1 (5 bases). Looked up from germline, CDR1 is LNHDA and CDR2 is SQIVND (reference sequence). This CDR3 contains 19 residues. With 6 bases removed from V and 4 bases from J, the gap between germline ends came to 28 bases. CDR3 DNA: TGTGCCAGTAGGGAAAGAGTTTCAGGGTTGACTGGTCCTAATCAGCCCCAGCATTTT. Amino acid sequence: CASRERVSGLTGPNQPQHF.

This clonotype was found many times. The J gene is TRBJ2-3, the V gene TRBV3-1; TRBD2 matches at 7 bases. The CDR3 loop spans 16 amino acids. Trimming cost V 0 bases and J 1 base; bases outside gene matches: 4. Looked up from germline, CDR1 is LGHDT and CDR2 is YNNKEL (reference sequence). The CDR3 DNA reads TGTGCCAGCAGCCAAGATCGCCTAGCGGGCACAGATACGCAGTATTTT. Its translation is CASSQDRLAGTDTQYF.

This clonotype was seen repeatedly, ten times or more. V is TRBV14 and J is TRBJ2-7; possibly TRBD1 or TRBD2 for D (5 bases each). V gave up 4 bases and J gave up 3 bases, with 13 bases separating them. This CDR3 is built from 14 residues. The germline V gene has CDR1 SGHDN and CDR2 FVKESK. The CDR3 region is CASSPPGRDYEQYF. The DNA of the CDR3 is TGTGCCAGCAGCCCACCGGGACGAGACTACGAGCAGTACTTC. Full variable domain (missing parts from reference TRBV14 and TRBJ2-7): EAGVTQFPSHSVIEKGQTVTLRCDPISGHDNLYWYRRVMGKEIKFLLHFVKESKQDESGMPNNRFLAERTGGTYSTLKVQPAELEDSGVYFCASSPPGRDYEQYFGPGTRLTVT.

The J gene is TRBJ2-7, the V gene TRBV9; D not resolved. This CDR3 spans 13 amino acids. CDR1 and CDR2 from the germline V gene are SGDLS and YYNGEE. V lost 0 bases and J 7 bases, leaving 11 bases between the germline ends. CDR3 sequence: CASSVAIGWEQYF. DNA for the CDR3: TGTGCCAGCAGCGTAGCTATAGGGTGGGAGCAGTACTTC. Variable domain in full (rest from reference TRBV9 and TRBJ2-7): DSGVTQTPKHLITATGQRVTLRCSPRSGDLSVYWYQQSLDQGLQFLIQYYNGEERAKGNILERFSAQQFPDLHSELNLSSLELGDSALYFCASSVAIGWEQYFGPGTRLTVT.

This clonotype was recorded a few times. CDR3 sequence (DNA): TGCGCCAGCAGCTTGGCCTTTACAGGGGCTTTTGGCTACACCTTC. Its protein is CASSLAFTGAFGYTF. V and J are TRBV5-1 and TRBJ1-2; 7 nucleotides line up with TRBD1. The germline V gene has CDR1 SGHRS and CDR2 YFSETQ. The CDR3 is 15 amino acids. V trimming: 0 bases; J trimming: 7 bases; junction bases outside the gene matches: 9. Full variable domain (rest looked up from reference TRBV5-1 and TRBJ1-2): KAGVTQTPRYLIKTRGQQVTLSCSPISGHRSVSWYQQTPGQGLQFLFEYFSETQRNKGNFPGRFSGRQFSNSRSEMNVSTLELGDSALYLCASSLAFTGAFGYTFGSGTRLTVV.

This clonotype was counted a few times. The chain couples TRBV27 to TRBJ2-1; TRBD1 matches at 9 bases. J gave up 5 bases and V 6 bases, and 5 bases lay outside the gene matches. Germline values: CDR1 MNHEY, CDR2 SMNVEV (reference sequence). The CDR3 is 14 amino acids. CDR3 in DNA: TGTGCCAGCAGCCCGGGGACAGGGAACAATGAGCAGTTCTTC. As protein: CASSPGTGNNEQFF.

At least ten counts were recorded for this clonotype. The chain's CDR3 is CASSQTSGGYEQYF. CDR3 nucleotide sequence: TGTGCCAGCAGTCAGACTAGCGGGGGATACGAGCAGTACTTC. The V call is TRBV6-1, the J call TRBJ2-7, with 12 bases fitting TRBD2. The J segment lost 4 bases and the V segment lost 5 bases, leaving 3 bases of the junction unmatched. CDR1 and CDR2 (germline): MNHNS, SASEGT. The CDR3 totals 14 residues.

This clonotype was counted a few times. This chain links TRBV20-1 with TRBJ2-7; D could derive from TRBD1 or TRBD2 (6 bases each). V was trimmed by 6 bases and J by 3 bases, leaving 18 bases between them. Germline V gene lookup returns CDR1 DFQATT and CDR2 SNEGSKA (reference sequence). This CDR3 region has 14 residues. The DNA of the CDR3 is TGCAGTGCCAAAACCGGGGGCAATATCTACGAGCAGTACTTC. Amino acids: CSAKTGGNIYEQYF.

This clonotype was seen more than once but under ten times. The chain uses TRBV12-3 or TRBV12-4 and TRBJ2-3; 11 nucleotides line up with TRBD1. This CDR3 comprises 15 residues. The ends lost 6 bases at V and 6 bases at J; junction bases unmatched: 8. The CDR3 loop is CASRAGTGGVDTQYF. CDR3 bases: TGTGCCAGCAGAGCCGGGACAGGGGGAGTGGATACGCAGTATTTT.

This clonotype has a handful of counts. V is TRBV27 and J is TRBJ1-1; D may be TRBD1 (5 bases). V was clipped by 0 bases and J by 5 bases, with 13 bases between them. The CDR3 contains 15 residues. Germline loops: CDR1 MNHEY, CDR2 SMNVEV (reference sequence). CDR3 coding DNA: TGTGCCAGCAGTTTATCTTCTGGGGGGAGTACTGAAGCTTTCTTT. It translates to CASSLSSGGSTEAFF.

This chain links TRBV4-1 with TRBJ1-2, with a possible D match to TRBD1 (6 bases). V was cut by 0 bases and J by 2 bases, with 16 bases left in between. CDR3 length: 17 residues. In germline, CDR1 is MGHRA, CDR2 YSYEKL. The CDR3 reads CASSQDLSGANNYGYTF. DNA of the CDR3: TGCGCCAGCAGCCAAGATCTCTCAGGGGCAAACAACTATGGCTACACCTTC.

The chain couples TRBV24-1 to TRBJ2-2; 9 bases are a match to TRBD1. CDR1 and CDR2 (germline): KGHDR, SFDVKD. Germline trimming cut 3 bases from V and 6 bases from J; bases unmatched to any gene: 7. CDR3 length equals 16 residues. In DNA form, the CDR3 reads TGTGCCACCAGTGATAGTCCCGGGACAGGGTCCGGGGAGCTGTTTTTT. Its translation: CATSDSPGTGSGELFF.

The chain links TRBV3-1 to TRBJ1-2; D may be TRBD1 (6 bases). Germline lookup yields CDR1 LGHDT and CDR2 YNNKEL (reference sequence). Trimming removed 4 bases at V and 5 bases at J, with 14 bases between. The CDR3 length is 14 residues. CDR3 protein: CASSLQTGLYGYTF. The CDR3 bases are TGTGCCAGCAGCCTACAAACAGGGCTGTATGGCTACACCTTC. The whole variable domain, remainder taken from reference TRBV3-1 and TRBJ1-2, is DTAVSQTPKYLVTQMGNDKSIKCEQNLGHDTMYWYKQDSKKFLKIMFSYNNKELIINETVPNRFSPKSPDKAHLNLHINSLELGDSAVYFCASSLQTGLYGYTFGSGTRLTVV.

This clonotype appeared a few times. The chain uses TRBV7-6 and TRBJ2-7; D gene uncertain. Looked up from germline, CDR1 is SGHVS and CDR2 is FNYEAQ. The CDR3 sequence is 14 residues long. Between the trimmed V and J ends, which lost 5 bases and 4 bases, there was a span of 15 bases. CDR3 sequence reads: CASSPRTDGYEQYF. CDR3 sequence (DNA): TGTGCCAGCAGCCCCCGCACAGACGGTTACGAGCAGTACTTC. Looking up the rest from reference TRBV7-6 and TRBJ2-7 gives the full variable domain: GAGVSQSPRYKVTKRGQDVALRCDPISGHVSLYWYRQALGQGPEFLTYFNYEAQQDKSGLPNDRFSAERPEGSISTLTIQRTEQRDSAMYRCASSPRTDGYEQYFGPGTRLTVT.

The chain combines TRBV3-1 with TRBJ2-2; D is ambiguous. The CDR3 has 12 residues. Germline CDR1 reads LGHDT; CDR2 reads YNNKEL (reference sequence). The germline V and J ends were trimmed by 1 base and 5 bases, with 2 bases remaining between them. CDR3 in amino acids: CASSQATGELFF. CDR3 DNA sequence: TGTGCCAGCAGCCAAGCGACCGGGGAGCTGTTTTTT.

This rearrangement joins TRBV2 to TRBJ2-7, with D perhaps TRBD1 (5 bases). This CDR3 has 13 amino acids. The germline CDR1 and CDR2 sequences are SNHLY and FYNNEI. The V end lost 7 bases, the J end lost 2 bases, and 12 bases lay between the germline ends. The CDR3 loop reads CASTRQRPYEQYF. As DNA, the CDR3 is TGTGCCAGCACCAGACAGAGACCCTACGAGCAGTACTTC.

This clonotype was seen ten or more times. The chain recombines TRBV12-3 or TRBV12-4 with TRBJ2-2; D is perhaps TRBD1 (5 bases). This CDR3 is 13 amino acids long. Trimming pared 4 bases from V and 5 bases from J, leaving 8 bases between. CDR3 coding DNA: TGTGCCAGCAGTTATGACAGTACCGGGGAGCTGTTTTTT. Translated, it gives CASSYDSTGELFF.

In this sample, this clonotype turned up many times. CDR3: CSVSHQSLGAFF. CDR3 coding DNA: TGCAGCGTTTCTCACCAGAGTCTGGGTGCTTTCTTT. The chain uses TRBV29-1 and TRBJ1-1; D gene unclear. The CDR3 is 12 residues long. The V end lost 5 bases, the J end lost 11 bases, and 18 bases lay between the germline ends. Germline values: CDR1 SQVTM, CDR2 ANQGSEA. The variable domain in full, with the rest retrieved from reference TRBV29-1 and TRBJ1-1, is SAVISQKPSRDICQRGTSLTIQCQVDSQVTMMFWYRQQPGQSLTLIATANQGSEATYESGFVIDKFPISRPNLTFSTLTVSNMSPEDSSIYLCSVSHQSLGAFFGQGTRLTVV.

This clonotype has at least ten counts. The chain couples TRBV29-1 to TRBJ2-2; TRBD2 is a possible D gene (5 bases). This CDR3 contains 14 residues. Germline V gene sequence: CDR1 SQVTM, CDR2 ANQGSEA. The V and J ends lost 5 bases and 0 bases respectively, with 10 bases between them. CDR3 residues: CSVTRGPNTGELFF. Here the CDR3 DNA reads TGCAGCGTTACCCGAGGGCCGAACACCGGGGAGCTGTTTTTT.

This clonotype came up many times. V usage is TRBV12-3 or TRBV12-4 and J usage is TRBJ2-3; 9 bases map to TRBD2. V was clipped by 1 base and J by 2 bases; unmatched bases: 10. There are 18 residues in the CDR3. The CDR3 DNA reads TGTGCCAGCAGTTTAGATGGCGGGGGGGCCCTAAACACAGATACGCAGTATTTT. Translation gives CASSLDGGGALNTDTQYF.

The chain joins TRBV20-1 to TRBJ1-2; a weak D match, TRBD1 (5 bases). The V gene's germline CDR1 is DFQATT and CDR2 SNEGSKA (reference sequence). V was clipped by 5 bases and J by 4 bases, with 20 bases between them. CDR3 length: 15 residues. CDR3 amino acids: CSASRGTLDGYGYTF. CDR3 nucleotides: TGCAGTGCTTCTCGCGGGACTCTAGACGGCTATGGCTACACCTTC.